Given below is one T cell receptor beta chain in context. Trimming pared 3 bases from V and 5 bases from J, leaving 13 bases between. This CDR3 is 14 amino acids long. Per the germline V gene, CDR1 is SEHNR and CDR2 is FQNEAQ (reference sequence). This sample was taken from a study of blood T cell repertoires in COVID-19. Profiled with immunoSEQ multiplex PCR; TCRdb holds only in-frame clones, not every one. Of just over 650,000 clones in the sample, 85% to 90% were seen once. The V gene is TRBV7-9, the J gene TRBJ1-1; D is undetermined. The receptor was isolated from a woman under 30 with acute or convalescent COVID-19. The sample consisted of peripheral blood. The CDR3 reads CASSLVSAGTEAFF. The CDR3 DNA sequence: TGTGCCAGCAGCTTGGTATCCGCCGGTACTGAAGCTTTCTTT. The full variable domain, its missing parts supplied by reference TRBV7-9 and TRBJ1-1, is DTGVSQNPRHKITKRGQNVTFRCDPISEHNRLYWYRQTLGQGPEFLTYFQNEAQLEKSRLLSDRFSAERPKGSFSTLEIQRTEQGDSAMYLCASSLVSAGTEAFFGQGTRLTVV.